Below, 26 T cell receptor beta chains from the same sample are listed, as sequenced in a study of CDR3 diversity in severe acne (dated by TCRdb to between 2018 and 2020). Libraries were made using PCR. Sequencing used an Illumina HiSeq 2000. TCRdb applied fastp at Q25 and MiXCR to the public reads, then kept only in-frame beta chains. Every entry covers one CDR3 protein and lists the most common genes and DNA from its rows. Here the sample has about 97,000 distinct CDR3 sequences; around 56% occur a single time. The leading ten clones occupy roughly an eighth of the sample. Sequenced sample: blood. Receptor source: a male donor with acne.

The V and J genes are TRBV9 and TRBJ2-3; 12 bases are a match to TRBD2. V shed 3 bases and J 1 base; nucleotides not matched to a gene: 6. Germline-derived CDR1 and CDR2 are SGDLS and YYNGEE. The CDR3 spans 17 residues. The CDR3 bases are TGTGCCAGCAGCGGATTGACTAGCGGGGGCCGCACAGATACGCAGTATTTT. Its protein product is CASSGLTSGGRTDTQYF.

The chain carries TRBV29-1 and TRBJ2-5; either TRBD1 or TRBD2 may supply D (5 bases each). The length of the CDR3 is 12 residues. Germline CDR1 SQVTM, CDR2 ANQGSEA. Trimming took 7 bases from V and 4 from J, leaving 13 bases between them. CDR3 amino acids: CSAQGTGETQYF. The CDR3 DNA is TGCAGCGCCCAAGGGACGGGAGAGACCCAGTACTTC.

The table lists this clonotype with many counts. V gene TRBV20-1 combines with J gene TRBJ2-7; TRBD2 matches 12 bases. V shed 5 bases, J shed 2 bases, and the junction held 7 bases outside the gene matches. CDR3 length: 15 amino acids. Looked up from germline, CDR1 is DFQATT and CDR2 is SNEGSKA (reference sequence). The CDR3: CSADVTSGGTYEQYF. CDR3 sequence (DNA): TGCAGTGCTGACGTAACTAGCGGGGGGACCTACGAGCAGTACTTC.

The CDR3 here is CSARLGSYEQYF. The CDR3 region has the DNA TGCAGCGCCCGACTGGGCTCCTACGAGCAGTACTTC. The chain combines TRBV29-1 with TRBJ2-7; D unresolved. Germline loops: CDR1 SQVTM, CDR2 ANQGSEA. V was pared by 7 bases and J by 0 bases, with 10 bases between. The CDR3 sequence is 12 residues long.

This rearrangement joins TRBV29-1 to TRBJ2-7; TRBD1 matches 8 bases. The J segment lost 5 bases and the V segment lost 1 base, leaving 7 bases of the junction unmatched. The CDR3 runs 14 residues. Germline V gene sequence: CDR1 SQVTM, CDR2 ANQGSEA. As DNA, the CDR3 is TGCAGCGTTGAAGGCTGGACAGGGTATGACGAGCAGTACTTC. The encoded protein is CSVEGWTGYDEQYF.

About this clonotype: Being one base from a much bigger clone, this may be a read error. The final CDR3 position lacks the conserved phenylalanine or tryptophan, pointing to a likely read error. The V gene is TRBV19, the J gene TRBJ2-5; 8 bases align to TRBD1. Germline CDR1 and CDR2: LNHDA and SQIVND (reference sequence). The CDR3 is 13 residues long. The J segment lost 5 bases and the V segment lost 4 bases, leaving 3 bases of the junction unmatched. The CDR3 sequence is CASSTQGGETQYL. The CDR3 region has the DNA TGTGCCAGTAGTACACAGGGGGGCGAGACCCAGTACCTC.

The rearrangement links TRBV11-2 to TRBJ2-6; no clear D. V was cut by 5 bases and J by 1 base, with 12 bases left in between. Germline assignment: CDR1 SGHAT and CDR2 FQNNGV. The CDR3 loop spans 16 amino acids. In nucleotides, the CDR3 is TGTGCCAGCAGCCCAGTTTTATCTTCTGGGGCCAACGTCCTGACTTTC. It yields the protein CASSPVLSSGANVLTF.

This clonotype was found many times. The V and J genes are TRBV9 and TRBJ2-3, with D perhaps TRBD2 (7 bases). With 4 bases removed from V and 4 bases from J, the gap between germline ends came to 13 bases. CDR1 and CDR2 from the germline V gene are SGDLS and YYNGEE. The CDR3 length is 14 residues. This CDR3 is CASSRPGGADTQYF. CDR3 DNA: TGTGCCAGCAGCAGACCGGGGGGCGCAGATACGCAGTATTTT.

The chain couples TRBV5-4 to TRBJ2-5; 15 nucleotides align to TRBD2. V shed 4 bases and J 5 bases; nucleotides not matched to a gene: 3. The CDR3 totals 15 residues. The germline V gene encodes CDR1 SGHNT and CDR2 YYREEE (reference sequence). CDR3 protein: CASSTGLAGGETQYF. Here the CDR3 DNA reads TGTGCCAGCAGCACGGGACTAGCGGGAGGCGAGACCCAGTACTTC. Full variable domain (missing parts from reference TRBV5-4 and TRBJ2-5): ETGVTQSPTHLIKTRGQQVTLRCSSQSGHNTVSWYQQALGQGPQFIFQYYREEENGRGNFPPRFSGLQFPNYSSELNVNALELDDSALYLCASSTGLAGGETQYFGPGTRLLVL.

This clonotype came up many times. This chain uses TRBV5-6 with TRBJ1-1; D is ambiguous. The germline gives CDR1 SGHDT, CDR2 YYEEEE. Trimming took off 4 bases at V and 0 bases at J, with 7 bases between the two ends. The CDR3 runs to 13 residues. The CDR3 DNA reads as TGTGCCAGCAGCCTGTCCATGAACACTGAAGCTTTCTTT. Protein sequence: CASSLSMNTEAFF.

This clonotype is a singleton in its sample. Mismatch with germline at one junction end may stem from a read error. This sequence joins TRBV10-3 and TRBJ1-1; D remains ambiguous. Germline CDR1 and CDR2: ENHRY and SYGVKD. CDR3 length: 13 amino acids. The CDR3 sequence: CASSYDTFTEAFF. The DNA for the CDR3 is TGTGCCAGCAGTTACGACACTTTCACTGAAGCTTTCTTT.

Worth noting for this clonotype: At one end, the junction sequence differs from germline, possibly due to a read error. J is TRBJ2-1 and V is TRBV9; 13 positions match TRBD2. From germline, CDR1 is SGDLS and CDR2 YYNGEE. This CDR3 contains 15 residues. As DNA, the CDR3 is TGTGCCAGCAGCGTAGCTGGGACTAGCGGGGCTGAGCGGTTCTTC. Translation: CASSVAGTSGAERFF.

This chain uses TRBV30 with TRBJ2-7, with 7 bases that match TRBD1. CDR3 length: 14 residues. After removal of 0 bases from V and 3 bases from J, the junction contained 5 bases not matched to a gene. CDR1 and CDR2 from the germline V gene are GTSNPN and SVGIG (reference sequence). The CDR3 loop is CAWSVKGTDYEQYF. CDR3 coding DNA: TGTGCCTGGAGTGTAAAGGGGACAGACTACGAGCAGTACTTC.

A few counts support this clonotype. The chain carries TRBV7-4 and TRBJ1-2, with D maybe TRBD1 (6 bases). CDR3 size: 15 residues. Germline V lookup: CDR1 SGHVT, CDR2 SQSDAQ. The ends were cut back, 4 bases at V and 7 bases at J, with 19 bases in the middle. CDR3 bases: TGTGCCAGCAGCTCCCCGACTAGGGGGGTTGTTGGCTACACCTTC. Protein: CASSSPTRGVVGYTF.

For this clonotype: This may stem from a read error, because a much larger clone lies one nucleotide away. The chain is built from TRBV7-6 and TRBJ1-2, with D possibly matching TRBD1 (6 bases). The CDR3 extends over 13 amino acids. The V gene's germline CDR1 is SGHVS and CDR2 FNYEAQ. The CDR3 sequence is CASSKQGARGNTF. The CDR3 DNA sequence: TGTGCCAGCAGCAAACAGGGTGCGCGTGGCAACACCTTC.

Turning to this clonotype: An end of the junction differs from the germline gene, which may be a read error. The chain employs TRBV10-3 and TRBJ1-5, with D possibly matching TRBD1 (6 bases). This CDR3 has 17 amino acids. Germline CDR1 and CDR2: ENHRY and SYGVKD. The CDR3 DNA is TGCGCCATCAGTGAGCTGCCGGGGGGCCCGAAAAATCAGCCCCAGCATTTT. Encoded protein: CAISELPGGPKNQPQHF.

A remark on this clonotype: The CDR3 does not close with the conserved phenylalanine or tryptophan, likely indicating a read error. V is TRBV19 and J is TRBJ1-5; 10 bases agree with TRBD1. In germline, CDR1 is LNHDA, CDR2 SQIVND (reference sequence). The CDR3 has 16 residues. The trim removed 8 bases at V and 4 bases at J, leaving 11 bases unmatched. CDR3 nucleotides: TGTGCCAGTGCCCCGGGACAGGGGATACGAAATCAGCCCCAGCATTCT. It codes for CASAPGQGIRNQPQHS.

In the case of this clonotype: Compared with germline, one end of the junction differs, possibly owing to a read error. J is TRBJ2-2 and V is TRBV7-2; either TRBD1 or TRBD2 may supply D (7 bases each). The germline CDR1 and CDR2 sequences are SGHTA and FQGNSA. This CDR3 contains 14 residues. CDR3 coding DNA: TGTGCCAGCAGCCAGGGGGACTACACCGAGGAGCTGTTTTTT. Protein: CASSQGDYTEELFF.

About this clonotype: This may stem from a read error, because a much larger clone lies one nucleotide away. The final CDR3 position lacks the conserved phenylalanine or tryptophan, pointing to a likely read error. The chain combines TRBV2 with TRBJ2-2, with a tentative D call TRBD2 (6 bases). V lost 7 bases and J 2 bases, leaving 14 bases between the germline ends. This CDR3 is 15 amino acids long. Per the germline V gene, CDR1 is SNHLY and CDR2 is FYNNEI. The CDR3 protein is CASTGTSLNTGELFL. CDR3 coding DNA: TGTGCCAGCACCGGAACTAGCCTCAACACCGGGGAGCTGTTTCTT.

The count of this clonotype is one. A single base separates this from a much larger clone, so it may be a read error. J is TRBJ2-2 and V is TRBV19; D unclear. Trimming cost V 3 bases and J 7 bases, with 3 bases left between them. The CDR3 is 11 amino acids. Germline-derived CDR1 and CDR2 are LNHDA and SQIVND (reference sequence). In nucleotides, the CDR3 is TGTGCCAGTAGTATTTACGGGGAGCTGTTTTTT. Translated, it gives CASSIYGELFF.

In its sample, this clonotype was seen a few times. V usage is TRBV6-1 and J usage is TRBJ2-5; TRBD1 aligns across 7 bases. Germline V gives CDR1 MNHNS, CDR2 SASEGT. Trimming cost V 5 bases and J 2 bases; bases outside gene matches: 8. The CDR3 covers 15 residues. The CDR3 loop is CASSLLRDRQETQYF. The CDR3 region has the DNA TGTGCCAGCAGTTTGCTCCGGGACAGACAAGAGACCCAGTACTTC.

The chain carries TRBV19 and TRBJ2-7; 16 bases match TRBD2. CDR1 and CDR2 (germline): LNHDA, SQIVND (reference sequence). This CDR3 spans 17 amino acids. V dropped 7 bases and J dropped 4; count of bases not matched to a gene: 10. The chain's CDR3 is CASNPGLAGGQAYEQYF. CDR3 sequence (DNA): TGTGCCAGTAATCCGGGACTAGCGGGAGGGCAGGCTTACGAGCAGTACTTC.

This clonotype occurred many times. The chain uses TRBV7-2 and TRBJ2-1; no clear D gene. Trimming took off 4 bases at V and 1 base at J, with 11 bases between the two ends. The V gene's germline CDR1 is SGHTA and CDR2 FQGNSA. This CDR3 comprises 15 residues. CDR3 in DNA: TGTGCCAGCAGCTCCTACTGGTATTCCTACAATGAGCAGTTCTTC. Translating gives CASSSYWYSYNEQFF.

The V call is TRBV12-5, the J call TRBJ2-2; D not certain. This CDR3 has 11 residues. The V and J ends lost 6 bases and 6 bases respectively, with 5 bases between them. Looked up from germline, CDR1 is LGHNT and CDR2 is FRNRAP. The CDR3 DNA is TGTGCTAGTGGGCCACCCGGGGAGCTGTTTTTT. As protein: CASGPPGELFF.

This clonotype was recorded a few times. The chain is built from TRBV7-9 and TRBJ1-2; the D is unclear. The germline gives CDR1 SEHNR, CDR2 FQNEAQ (reference sequence). Trimming took 4 bases from V and 3 from J, leaving 18 bases between them. This CDR3 has 16 residues. The CDR3 reads CASSSPTLDTDYGYTF. In DNA, the CDR3 is TGTGCCAGCAGCTCGCCCACCCTAGACACGGACTATGGCTACACCTTC. Looking up the rest from reference TRBV7-9 and TRBJ1-2 gives the full variable domain: DTGVSQNPRHKITKRGQNVTFRCDPISEHNRLYWYRQTLGQGPEFLTYFQNEAQLEKSRLLSDRFSAERPKGSFSTLEIQRTEQGDSAMYLCASSSPTLDTDYGYTFGSGTRLTVV.

V usage is TRBV9 and J usage is TRBJ2-7; unclear D gene. Germline V gene lookup returns CDR1 SGDLS and CDR2 YYNGEE. With 5 bases removed from V and 7 bases from J, the gap between germline ends came to 13 bases. CDR3 length: 12 residues. This CDR3 reads CASSPEGREQYF. In nucleotides, the CDR3 is TGTGCCAGCAGTCCCGAAGGAAGGGAGCAGTACTTC.